The 20 T cell receptor beta chains presented below share a single source sample, sequenced in a study of T cell repertoires in aging, cancer and after chemotherapy. The template was genomic DNA from peripheral blood, not RNA. A mixed TRB-A/B primer pool amplified rearranged TRB by multiplex touch-down PCR. TCRdb ran MiXCR on the multiplex PCR reads and lists one entry per CDR3 protein. The repertoire holds roughly 1,300 distinct CDR3 sequences, with under 30% as singletons. The specimen sequenced was blood. The source of these receptors is a human donor with a solid tumor.

This rearrangement joins TRBV5-4 to TRBJ1-1; weak D call: TRBD1 (6 bases). This CDR3 has 16 amino acids. The V end was cut by 3 bases, the J end by 2 bases, with 17 bases between. In germline, CDR1 is SGHNT, CDR2 YYREEE (reference sequence). This chain's CDR3 is CASSSPKTGTNTEAFF. CDR3 coding DNA: TGTGCCAGCAGCTCTCCAAAGACAGGTACAAACACTGAAGCTTTCTTT.

V gene TRBV12-3 or TRBV12-4 combines with J gene TRBJ1-2; D gene unclear. Trimming cost V 10 bases and J 0 bases, with 15 bases left between them. CDR3 size: 14 residues. CDR3 in amino acids: CATSWPQPNYGYTF. In DNA form, the CDR3 reads TGTGCCACCTCATGGCCACAGCCTAACTATGGCTACACCTTC.

V usage is TRBV24-1 and J usage is TRBJ2-2; 8 bases map to TRBD1. The CDR3 extends over 17 amino acids. J gave up 4 bases and V 4 bases, and 10 bases lay outside the gene matches. The V gene's germline CDR1 is KGHDR and CDR2 SFDVKD. CDR3 bases: TGTGCCACCAGTGACCCCCTGACAGGGGACTTCACCGGGGAGCTGTTTTTT. It is translated as CATSDPLTGDFTGELFF.

This clonotype is large. The V and J genes are TRBV14 and TRBJ2-1, with 8 positions matching TRBD1. CDR1 is SGHDN and CDR2 is FVKESK in the germline V gene. The CDR3 spans 16 residues. Losses at the gene ends were 5 bases for V and 5 bases for J; bases not matched to a gene: 11. The CDR3 is CASSSIPGQGDNEQFF. The CDR3 DNA reads TGTGCCAGCAGCTCCATTCCCGGACAGGGAGACAATGAGCAGTTCTTC. The full variable domain, rest sourced from reference TRBV14 and TRBJ2-1, is EAGVTQFPSHSVIEKGQTVTLRCDPISGHDNLYWYRRVMGKEIKFLLHFVKESKQDESGMPNNRFLAERTGGTYSTLKVQPAELEDSGVYFCASSSIPGQGDNEQFFGPGTRLTVL.

By its share, this clonotype is large. The chain carries TRBV5-4 and TRBJ2-1; 7 bases map to TRBD1. The CDR3 consists of 14 residues. Germline CDR1 reads SGHNT; CDR2 reads YYREEE (reference sequence). Trimming cost V 2 bases and J 5 bases; bases outside gene matches: 4. The chain's CDR3 is CASSFDRDNNEQFF. CDR3 nucleotide sequence: TGTGCCAGCAGCTTCGACAGGGATAACAATGAGCAGTTCTTC.

This clonotype was picked up a small number of times. The chain is built from TRBV20-1 and TRBJ2-6, with 7 bases identical to TRBD1. V lost 4 bases, J lost 0 bases, and 3 bases stayed unmatched. CDR3 length: 15 residues. CDR1 is DFQATT and CDR2 is SNEGSKA in the germline V gene (reference sequence). The chain's CDR3 is CSAKQGTSGANVLTF. In DNA, the CDR3 is TGCAGTGCTAAACAGGGGACCTCTGGGGCCAACGTCCTGACTTTC.

The rearrangement links TRBV6-5 to TRBJ2-3; 8 nucleotides line up with TRBD2. Germline V gene sequence: CDR1 MNHEY, CDR2 SVGAGI. V lost 6 bases and J lost 11; bases outside the gene matches: 10. CDR3 length: 13 residues. The CDR3 reads CASRALLAAEQYF. The CDR3 coding sequence is TGTGCCAGCAGGGCCTTACTAGCGGCAGAGCAGTATTTT.

The genes are TRBV12-3 or TRBV12-4 and TRBJ2-2, with D possibly matching TRBD1 (5 bases). Deletions cut 3 bases from V and 7 bases from J, with 15 bases between. This CDR3 is built from 15 residues. The CDR3 region has the DNA TGTGCCAGCAGTTTCGAGACAGTACGCGGCGGGGAGCTGTTTTTT. Residues: CASSFETVRGGELFF.

This clonotype has only a few counts. The CDR3 region is CASSEDRGAQETQYF. CDR3 sequence (DNA): TGTGCCAGCAGTGAAGATCGGGGCGCTCAAGAGACCCAGTACTTC. The chain recombines TRBV27 with TRBJ2-5; D possibly matches TRBD1 or TRBD2 (5 bases each). The V gene lost 5 bases and the J gene lost 2 bases, with 15 bases spanning the gap. The CDR3 has 15 residues. Germline lookup yields CDR1 MNHEY and CDR2 SMNVEV (reference sequence).

The CDR3 loop is CSARHETSYTQYF. CDR3 in DNA: TGCAGTGCTAGACACGAGACTAGCTATACGCAGTATTTT. This chain joins TRBV20-1 and TRBJ2-3, with 7 positions matching TRBD2. The CDR3 totals 13 residues. The trim removed 2 bases at V and 7 bases at J, leaving 6 bases unmatched. Germline CDR1 and CDR2: DFQATT and SNEGSKA (reference sequence).

The chain carries TRBV7-6 and TRBJ2-7, with TRBD1 matching 7 bases. Germline V gene lookup returns CDR1 SGHVS and CDR2 FNYEAQ. This CDR3 comprises 13 residues. With 6 bases clipped from V and 6 bases from J, the junction kept 8 bases outside the gene matches. The CDR3 nucleotides are TGTGCCAGCAGGCCAGGGGGAGTGGGCGAGCAGTACTTC. It is translated as CASRPGGVGEQYF.

V usage is TRBV20-1 and J usage is TRBJ1-1, with D tentatively TRBD1 (5 bases). V was clipped by 5 bases and J by 7 bases, with 14 bases between them. CDR3 size: 12 residues. The V gene's germline CDR1 is DFQATT and CDR2 SNEGSKA (reference sequence). CDR3 region: CSAPGHHGEAFF. In DNA, the CDR3 is TGCAGTGCTCCCGGACACCACGGTGAAGCTTTCTTT.

Judged by abundance, this clonotype is medium-sized. The rearrangement joins TRBV7-6 to TRBJ1-2; a weak D match, TRBD1 (5 bases). The V gene's germline CDR1 is SGHVS and CDR2 FNYEAQ. This CDR3 is 17 amino acids long. V shed 1 base and J shed 2 bases, with 17 bases lying between them. The CDR3 here is CASSLVAGPQANYGYTF. The CDR3 region has the DNA TGTGCCAGCAGCTTAGTGGCGGGACCACAGGCCAACTATGGCTACACCTTC.

The V and J genes are TRBV7-9 and TRBJ1-1; D not resolved. The CDR3 is made up of 14 amino acids. V was trimmed by 1 base and J by 6 bases, leaving 12 bases between them. Germline V gene data show CDR1 as SEHNR and CDR2 as FQNEAQ (reference sequence). CDR3 bases: TGTGCCAGCAGCTTAGATCTGGTACTCTCTGAAGCTTTCTTT. The encoded protein is CASSLDLVLSEAFF.

This clonotype has only a few counts. The chain couples TRBV20-1 to TRBJ2-1; D unclear. Germline values: CDR1 DFQATT, CDR2 SNEGSKA (reference sequence). Trimming took 8 bases from V and 7 from J, leaving 18 bases between them. The CDR3 sequence is 13 residues long. CDR3 loop: CSPHRTETNEQFF. The DNA for the CDR3 is TGCAGTCCACATAGGACGGAGACTAATGAGCAGTTCTTC.

V and J are TRBV7-6 and TRBJ2-3; possible D gene TRBD2, 5 bases. Germline lookup yields CDR1 SGHVS and CDR2 FNYEAQ. The CDR3 runs to 15 residues. V dropped 4 bases and J dropped 4 bases, with 15 bases sitting between them. CDR3 region: CASSSPRGSSDTQYF. The CDR3 nucleotides are TGTGCCAGCAGCTCCCCCCGAGGGAGTTCAGATACGCAGTATTTT.

The chain has TRBV6-5 and TRBJ1-4, with TRBD1 as a possible D gene (6 bases). The V and J ends lost 7 bases and 2 bases respectively, with 8 bases between them. This CDR3 contains 13 residues. Germline CDR1 reads MNHEY; CDR2 reads SVGAGI. The CDR3 sequence: CASKTGTNEKLFF. The CDR3 region has the DNA TGTGCCAGCAAAACAGGGACTAATGAAAAACTGTTTTTT.

The chain is built from TRBV11-1 and TRBJ1-1, with D uncertain. Trimming took off 5 bases at V and 3 bases at J, with 4 bases between the two ends. Germline assignment: CDR1 SGHAT and CDR2 FQDESV (reference sequence). CDR3 length: 11 residues. CDR3 in DNA: TGTGCCAGCAGCCCTTACACTGAAGCTTTCTTT. This sequence encodes CASSPYTEAFF.

This chain uses TRBV11-2 with TRBJ2-7, with D maybe TRBD2 (5 bases). V dropped 5 bases and J dropped 0 bases, with 20 bases sitting between them. The CDR3 has 17 amino acids. Germline V gene lookup returns CDR1 SGHAT and CDR2 FQNNGV. Here the CDR3 DNA reads TGTGCCAGCAGCCCGCCCCTGACGGGGAAGAGCTCCTACGAGCAGTACTTC. It specifies CASSPPLTGKSSYEQYF.

This clonotype has a handful of counts. The chain recombines TRBV27 with TRBJ2-7, with 8 bases aligning to TRBD1. The CDR3 sequence is 13 residues long. V shed 7 bases and J 3 bases; nucleotides not matched to a gene: 5. CDR1 and CDR2 (germline): MNHEY, SMNVEV (reference sequence). In DNA, the CDR3 is TGTGCCAGCATCAGACAGGGGATCTACGAGCAGTACTTC. This translates into CASIRQGIYEQYF.